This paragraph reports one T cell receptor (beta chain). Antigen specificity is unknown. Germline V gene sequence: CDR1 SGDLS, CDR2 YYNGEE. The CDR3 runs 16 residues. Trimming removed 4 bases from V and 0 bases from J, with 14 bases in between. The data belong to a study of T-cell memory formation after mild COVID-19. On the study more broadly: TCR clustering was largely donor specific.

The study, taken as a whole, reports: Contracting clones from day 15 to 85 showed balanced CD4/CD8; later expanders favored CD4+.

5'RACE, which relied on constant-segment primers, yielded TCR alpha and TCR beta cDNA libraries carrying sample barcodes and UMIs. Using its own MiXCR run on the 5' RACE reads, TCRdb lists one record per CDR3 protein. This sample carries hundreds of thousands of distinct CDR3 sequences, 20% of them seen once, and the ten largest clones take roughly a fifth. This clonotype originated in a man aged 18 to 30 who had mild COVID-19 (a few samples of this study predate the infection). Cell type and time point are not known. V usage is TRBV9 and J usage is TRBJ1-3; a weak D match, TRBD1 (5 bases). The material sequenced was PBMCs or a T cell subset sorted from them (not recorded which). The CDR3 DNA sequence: TGTGCCAGCAGCCCGACTACCAGGGTCTCTGGAAACACCATATATTTT. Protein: CASSPTTRVSGNTIYF.